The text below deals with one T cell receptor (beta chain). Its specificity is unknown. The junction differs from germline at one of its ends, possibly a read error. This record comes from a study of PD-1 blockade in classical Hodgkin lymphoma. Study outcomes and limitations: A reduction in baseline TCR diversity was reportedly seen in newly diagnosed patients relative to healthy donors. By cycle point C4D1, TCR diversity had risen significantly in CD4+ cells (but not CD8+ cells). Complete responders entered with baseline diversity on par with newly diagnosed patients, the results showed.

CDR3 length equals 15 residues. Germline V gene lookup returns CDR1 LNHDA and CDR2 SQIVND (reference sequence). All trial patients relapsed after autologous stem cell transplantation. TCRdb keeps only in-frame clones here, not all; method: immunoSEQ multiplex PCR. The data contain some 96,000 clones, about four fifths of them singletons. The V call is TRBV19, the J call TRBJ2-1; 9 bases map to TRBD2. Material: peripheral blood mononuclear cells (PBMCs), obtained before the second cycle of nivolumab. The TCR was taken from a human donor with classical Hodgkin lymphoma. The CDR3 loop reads CVSSRASGTYNEQFF. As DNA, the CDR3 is TGTGTCAGTAGTAGGGCTAGCGGGACCTACAATGAGCAGTTCTTC.